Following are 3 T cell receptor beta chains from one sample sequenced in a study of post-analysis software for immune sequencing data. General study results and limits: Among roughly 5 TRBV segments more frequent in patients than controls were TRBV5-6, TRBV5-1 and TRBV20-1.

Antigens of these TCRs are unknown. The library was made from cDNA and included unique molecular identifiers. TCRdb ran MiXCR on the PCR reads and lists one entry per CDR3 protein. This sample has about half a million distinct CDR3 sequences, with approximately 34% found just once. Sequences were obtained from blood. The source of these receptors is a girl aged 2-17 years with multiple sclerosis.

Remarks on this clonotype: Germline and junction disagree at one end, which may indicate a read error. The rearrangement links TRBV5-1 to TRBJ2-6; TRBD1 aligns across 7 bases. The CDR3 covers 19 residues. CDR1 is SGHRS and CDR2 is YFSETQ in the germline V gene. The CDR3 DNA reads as TGCGCCAGCAGCCGCTTACGACAGGGAACAGAGTCCGGGGCCAACGTCCCGACTTTC. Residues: CASSRLRQGTESGANVPTF.

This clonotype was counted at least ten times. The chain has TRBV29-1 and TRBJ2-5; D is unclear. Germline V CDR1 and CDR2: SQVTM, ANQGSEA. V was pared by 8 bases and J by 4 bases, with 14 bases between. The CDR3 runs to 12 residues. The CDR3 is CSPLTNGETQYF. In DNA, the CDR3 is TGCAGCCCGTTGACAAACGGAGAGACCCAGTACTTC.

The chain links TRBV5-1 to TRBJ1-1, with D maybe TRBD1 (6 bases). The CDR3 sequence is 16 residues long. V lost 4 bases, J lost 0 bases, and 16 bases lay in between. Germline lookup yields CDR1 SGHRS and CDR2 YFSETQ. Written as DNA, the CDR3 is TGCGCCAGCAGCAGCCCCCCGGGGGCTCTGAACACTGAAGCTTTCTTT. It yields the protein CASSSPPGALNTEAFF.